The present entry profiles one T cell receptor beta chain with its context. Its antigen is still unknown. This record comes from a study of radiation and T cells in renal cell carcinoma. Background on the study: Nephrectomy followed 15 Gy stereotactic body radiation by 4 weeks.

Described time point: blood 2 weeks post-SBRT. Treatment specified: 15 Gy SBRT to primary tumor, nephrectomy 4 weeks later. This renal cell carcinoma was of the clear cell type. Study findings and constraints: From baseline, blood top tumor clonotypes peaked at 2 weeks post-radiation. Pretreatment tumor biopsies were lacking, so baseline clonotypes are unknown.

The CDR3 loop spans 13 amino acids. Germline V lookup: CDR1 MNHNY, CDR2 SVGAGI (reference sequence). Deletions cut 7 bases from V and 5 bases from J, with 14 bases between. Here immunoSEQ multiplex PCR was the method, and the copy in TCRdb shows in-frame clones only, minus some. The sample includes some 150,000 clones, approximately 86% of them seen just once. This TCR was sampled from a woman aged 45 to 65 with renal cell carcinoma. The chain joins TRBV6-6 to TRBJ1-1; TRBD1 might be the D (5 bases). The specimen was blood, collected from a patient whose treatment included radiotherapy and nephrectomy. This chain's CDR3 is CASTATVLTEAFF. In DNA form, the CDR3 reads TGTGCCAGCACCGCGACAGTATTAACTGAAGCTTTCTTT.